These 24 T cell receptor beta chains originate from one sample sequenced in a study of T cell responses to AZD1222 COVID-19 vaccine. Here immunoSEQ multiplex PCR was the method, and the copy in TCRdb shows in-frame clones only, minus some. The sample yields about 82,000 clones, roughly 92% seen once. This specimen was peripheral blood, taken 28 days after the second AZD1222 dose. The receptors derive from an adult who received the AZD1222 COVID-19 vaccine.

This chain connects TRBV5-6 to TRBJ2-3; 8 nucleotides match TRBD1. The CDR3 sequence is 15 residues long. Trimming at V came to 4 bases and at J to 4 bases, leaving 8 bases not matched to a gene. The germline gives CDR1 SGHDT, CDR2 YYEEEE. CDR3 sequence (DNA): TGTGCCAGCAGCAGGACAGGGTATTTACCAGATACGCAGTATTTT. Translation gives CASSRTGYLPDTQYF.

The rearrangement links TRBV2 to TRBJ2-3; a weak D match, TRBD1 (6 bases). The CDR3 is 13 amino acids. Trimming removed 11 bases at V and 2 bases at J, with 14 bases between. The germline V gene has CDR1 SNHLY and CDR2 FYNNEI. CDR3 sequence: CAVRGGDTDTQYF. DNA for the CDR3: TGTGCCGTCAGGGGTGGGGACACAGATACGCAGTATTTT.

The CDR3 sequence: CASSFSGGVQETQYF. The CDR3 DNA reads as TGTGCCAGCAGCTTTAGCGGGGGGGTCCAAGAGACCCAGTACTTC. V is TRBV7-8 and J is TRBJ2-5, with 11 positions matching TRBD2. The CDR3 loop spans 15 amino acids. V was clipped by 3 bases and J by 1 base; unmatched bases: 1. Germline CDR1 is SGHVS and CDR2 is FQNEAQ. Using reference TRBV7-8 and TRBJ2-5 for the parts outside the CDR3, the full variable domain is GAGVSQSPRYKVAKRGQDVALRCDPISGHVSLFWYQQALGQGPEFLTYFQNEAQLDKSGLPSDRFFAERPEGSVSTLKIQRTQQEDSAVYLCASSFSGGVQETQYFGPGTRLLVL.

The rearrangement uses TRBV7-6 and TRBJ1-4; D remains unclear. The V and J ends lost 3 bases and 6 bases respectively, with 8 bases between them. From germline, CDR1 is SGHVS and CDR2 FNYEAQ. CDR3 length equals 13 residues. DNA of the CDR3: TGTGCCAGCAGCTTTATCGAGGATGAAAAACTGTTTTTT. Its protein is CASSFIEDEKLFF.

The J gene is TRBJ1-1, the V gene TRBV5-4; unclear D gene. Trimming stripped 0 bases from V and 11 bases from J, with 14 bases between. The CDR3 consists of 13 residues. Germline lookup yields CDR1 SGHNT and CDR2 YYREEE (reference sequence). The CDR3 region is CASSLELSSTAFF. The CDR3 nucleotides read TGTGCCAGCAGCTTGGAGTTGTCTTCGACGGCTTTCTTT.

The rearrangement links TRBV6-2 or TRBV6-3 to TRBJ1-1; D possibly corresponds to TRBD1 (5 bases). Trimming removed 6 bases from V and 3 bases from J, with 20 bases in between. The germline gives CDR1 MNHEY, CDR2 SVGEGT. There are 16 residues in the CDR3. CDR3 DNA sequence: TGTGCCAGCAGCCGCGTGGGGGTGGACCCATACACTGAAGCTTTCTTT. Residues: CASSRVGVDPYTEAFF.

The chain carries TRBV10-3 and TRBJ1-1; 7 bases match TRBD1. J gave up 6 bases and V 4 bases, and 5 bases lay outside the gene matches. CDR1 and CDR2 (germline): ENHRY, SYGVKD. The CDR3 is 13 residues long. The CDR3 sequence: CAISVGQGAEAFF. DNA of the CDR3: TGTGCCATCAGTGTGGGGCAGGGGGCTGAAGCTTTCTTT.

The rearrangement joins TRBV7-2 to TRBJ1-3; tentative D call: TRBD1 (5 bases). The V end was cut by 1 base, the J end by 6 bases, with 7 bases between. Per germline, CDR1 SGHTA and CDR2 FQGNSA. The CDR3 length is 13 residues. CDR3 amino acids: CASSLDRTNTIYF. The CDR3, as DNA: TGTGCCAGCAGCTTAGACAGGACAAACACCATATATTTT.

The chain joins TRBV15 to TRBJ1-5; the D gene is possibly TRBD1 (5 bases). Deletions cut 3 bases from V and 4 bases from J, with 22 bases between. The CDR3 runs 18 residues. Germline V gene data show CDR1 as LNHNV and CDR2 as YYDKDF (reference sequence). This CDR3 is CATSSGTPRGVRNQPQHF. The CDR3 region has the DNA TGTGCCACCAGCAGTGGGACCCCCCGGGGGGTTAGGAATCAGCCCCAGCATTTT. The full variable domain, its missing parts supplied by reference TRBV15 and TRBJ1-5, is DAMVIQNPRYQVTQFGKPVTLSCSQTLNHNVMYWYQQKSSQAPKLLFHYYDKDFNNEADTPDNFQSRRPNTSFCFLDIRSPGLGDTAMYLCATSSGTPRGVRNQPQHFGDGTRLSIL.

The chain couples TRBV19 to TRBJ2-1; perhaps TRBD2 as D (5 bases). Germline lookup yields CDR1 LNHDA and CDR2 SQIVND (reference sequence). This CDR3 spans 13 amino acids. V dropped 4 bases and J dropped 12 bases, with 16 bases sitting between them. The CDR3 protein is CASSKTTPGWQFF. The CDR3 DNA is TGTGCCAGTAGTAAGACTACGCCGGGCTGGCAGTTCTTC.

The CDR3 here is CSVGGTGNTGELFF. The CDR3, as DNA: TGCAGCGTTGGGGGGACAGGTAACACCGGGGAGCTGTTTTTT. The rearrangement links TRBV29-1 to TRBJ2-2; 8 nucleotides agree with TRBD1. V shed 4 bases, J shed 2 bases, and the junction held 3 bases outside the gene matches. This CDR3 is 14 amino acids long. The V gene's germline CDR1 is SQVTM and CDR2 ANQGSEA.

A single count supports this clone. The chain has TRBV7-9 and TRBJ2-3; 10 bases agree with TRBD2. The CDR3 contains 16 residues. The ends lost 3 bases at V and 10 bases at J; junction bases unmatched: 13. Germline CDR1 SEHNR, CDR2 FQNEAQ (reference sequence). The CDR3 is CASSFSGLAEPRPQYF. In nucleotides, the CDR3 is TGTGCCAGCAGCTTTTCCGGACTAGCGGAACCAAGGCCGCAGTATTTT.

The rearrangement links TRBV9 to TRBJ1-1, with D maybe TRBD1 (6 bases). There are 15 residues in the CDR3. Germline CDR1 is SGDLS and CDR2 is YYNGEE. Trimming pared 9 bases from V and 0 bases from J, leaving 18 bases between. The CDR3 nucleotides read TGTGCCAACCTGCGCCGGGACACGTTGAACACTGAAGCTTTCTTT. Encoded protein: CANLRRDTLNTEAFF. Together with reference TRBV9 and TRBJ1-1, the CDR3 gives the full variable domain: DSGVTQTPKHLITATGQRVTLRCSPRSGDLSVYWYQQSLDQGLQFLIQYYNGEERAKGNILERFSAQQFPDLHSELNLSSLELGDSALYFCANLRRDTLNTEAFFGQGTRLTVV.

The rearrangement uses TRBV12-3 or TRBV12-4 and TRBJ2-7, with D uncertain. The CDR3 sequence is 13 residues long. The V and J ends lost 4 bases and 6 bases respectively, with 13 bases between them. Here the CDR3 DNA reads TGTGCCAGCAGTTCTGCTCCTCCCGGCGAGCAGTACTTC. This codes for CASSSAPPGEQYF.

V gene TRBV7-9 combines with J gene TRBJ2-1; D is ambiguous. V was cut by 10 bases and J by 4 bases, with 14 bases left in between. Per germline, CDR1 SEHNR and CDR2 FQNEAQ (reference sequence). The CDR3 length is 13 residues. Here the CDR3 reads CATRALTYNEQFF. DNA for the CDR3: TGTGCCACCCGGGCACTTACATACAATGAGCAGTTCTTC.

CDR3 coding DNA: TGTGCCAGCATTTCTGGGAGGGCCAGTCAAATGAACACTGAAGCTTTCTTT. Translation: CASISGRASQMNTEAFF. The chain recombines TRBV28 with TRBJ1-1; no clear D. The CDR3 totals 17 residues. The germline V gene has CDR1 MDHEN and CDR2 SYDVKM. The V end was cut by 7 bases, the J end by 0 bases, with 21 bases between.

The chain links TRBV6-5 to TRBJ1-2, with D possibly TRBD1 on 6 matching bases. Between the trimmed V and J ends, which lost 6 bases and 7 bases, there was a span of 21 bases. Germline-derived CDR1 and CDR2 are MNHEY and SVGAGI. The CDR3 length is 15 residues. The CDR3 loop is CASRIRGTGNSGYTF. The CDR3 DNA follows: TGTGCCAGCAGGATTAGGGGGACGGGGAATAGTGGCTACACCTTC.

The J gene is TRBJ1-5, the V gene TRBV28, with D possibly being TRBD1 (5 bases). The CDR3 runs to 19 residues. Germline lookup yields CDR1 MDHEN and CDR2 SYDVKM. V gave up 2 bases and J gave up 10 bases, with 30 bases separating them. The CDR3 region has the DNA TGTGCCAGCAGTTTAGTTCAGGCGGGCAGGGAGGCCCCACGGGGTCCCCAGCATTTT. Its translation: CASSLVQAGREAPRGPQHF.

In nucleotides, the CDR3 is TGTGCCAGCAGAACCGAGGGGGTTCGCAATCAGCCCCAGCATTTT. Its protein product is CASRTEGVRNQPQHF. The rearrangement links TRBV6-6 to TRBJ1-5; tentative D call: TRBD1 (6 bases). With 6 bases removed from V and 2 bases from J, the gap between germline ends came to 14 bases. CDR3 length: 15 residues. Germline lookup yields CDR1 MNHNY and CDR2 SVGAGI (reference sequence).

This clone showed up just once. This chain links TRBV13 with TRBJ2-7; D gene ambiguous. Trimming took 5 bases from V and 2 from J, leaving 16 bases between them. Germline CDR1 reads PRHDT; CDR2 reads FYEKMQ (reference sequence). The CDR3 spans 15 residues. Here the CDR3 reads CASSPSQSPTYEQYF. In nucleotides, the CDR3 is TGTGCCAGCAGCCCCAGTCAGTCCCCCACCTACGAGCAGTACTTC.

In this sample, this clone turned up a few times. The chain recombines TRBV4-2 with TRBJ2-6; D is uncertain. V lost 1 base and J 0 bases, leaving 7 bases between the germline ends. Germline V lookup: CDR1 LGHNA, CDR2 YNFKEQ. This CDR3 is built from 16 residues. The CDR3 loop is CASSQVILSGANVLTF. As DNA, the CDR3 is TGTGCCAGCAGCCAAGTAATACTCTCTGGGGCCAACGTCCTGACTTTC.

The chain is built from TRBV18 and TRBJ1-5; D perhaps matches TRBD1 (6 bases). V was pared by 3 bases and J by 0 bases, with 18 bases between. The CDR3 runs 18 residues. CDR1 is KGHSH, CDR2 LQKENI, per germline. The CDR3 protein is CASSPIRLTGASNQPQHF. The DNA for the CDR3 is TGTGCCAGCTCACCTATACGTCTGACAGGTGCTAGCAATCAGCCCCAGCATTTT.

The chain recombines TRBV18 with TRBJ1-1, with D perhaps matching TRBD1 (6 bases). Germline CDR1 and CDR2: KGHSH and LQKENI. The CDR3 consists of 14 residues. V was clipped by 3 bases and J by 4 bases, with 12 bases between them. DNA for the CDR3: TGTGCCAGCTCACCGGGACACTTAACCACTGAAGCTTTCTTT. Its translation: CASSPGHLTTEAFF.

The chain uses TRBV6-1 and TRBJ1-2; the D gene is possibly TRBD1 (5 bases). The CDR3 spans 16 residues. Germline lookup yields CDR1 MNHNS and CDR2 SASEGT. V lost 4 bases, J lost 1 base, and 16 bases lay in between. The DNA of the CDR3 is TGTGCCAGCAGTGTGACGGGGATAGGGGATAACTATGGCTACACCTTC. It specifies CASSVTGIGDNYGYTF.